These 32 T cell receptor beta chains were sequenced from one sample in a study of T cells in Graves' hyperthyroidism and ophthalmopathy. RNA transcripts gave rise to amplified TCR beta CDR3 regions. A set of HTBI primers served as the primers for a first-round RT-PCR of the TCR CDR3. In TCRdb, the multiplex PCR reads were re-called with MiXCR into one record per CDR3 protein. The sample lists around 530,000 distinct CDR3 sequences; roughly a sixth were seen once. Material: blood. These receptors came from a woman aged 18 to 35 with Graves' ophthalmopathy.

The chain joins TRBV6-2 or TRBV6-3 to TRBJ2-3; 8 bases agree with TRBD2. With V trimmed by 5 bases and J by 0 bases, 4 bases remained unmatched. The CDR3 is 15 amino acids. Germline CDR1 is MNHEY and CDR2 is SVGEGT. The CDR3, as DNA: TGTGCCAGCAGTGCACTAGCGGCGAGCACAGATACGCAGTATTTT. Translated, it gives CASSALAASTDTQYF.

There are a few counts of this clonotype. This rearrangement joins TRBV15 to TRBJ2-7; D is ambiguous. From germline, CDR1 is LNHNV and CDR2 YYDKDF (reference sequence). Trimming pared 3 bases from V and 0 bases from J, leaving 6 bases between. CDR3 size: 13 residues. CDR3 residues: CATSSGNSYEQYF. CDR3 in DNA: TGTGCCACCAGCAGTGGGAACTCCTACGAGCAGTACTTC.

The genes are TRBV10-3 and TRBJ1-2, with D tentatively TRBD1 (5 bases). V was clipped by 5 bases and J by 4 bases, with 8 bases between them. The CDR3 sequence is 12 residues long. Germline V gene data show CDR1 as ENHRY and CDR2 as SYGVKD. CDR3 sequence (DNA): TGTGCCATCAGTTCAGGGACCTATGGCTACACCTTC. Protein: CAISSGTYGYTF.

This clonotype was observed many times. V is TRBV7-2 and J is TRBJ2-1; D not resolved. The CDR3 contains 12 residues. Germline V CDR1 and CDR2: SGHTA, FQGNSA. V lost 1 base to trimming and J lost 11 bases, with 9 bases between them. DNA of the CDR3: TGTGCCAGCAGCTTAGTTACGGGTCAGCAGTTCTTC. This sequence encodes CASSLVTGQQFF.

This clonotype was picked up many times. The genes are TRBV7-2 and TRBJ1-1; 7 bases map to TRBD1. CDR1 and CDR2 from the germline V gene are SGHTA and FQGNSA. Trimming removed 5 bases from V and 3 bases from J; junction bases left unmatched: 6. This CDR3 has 14 amino acids. CDR3 in DNA: TGTGCCAGCAGCCGACCAGGGGGATACACTGAAGCTTTCTTT. Amino acids: CASSRPGGYTEAFF.

The sample holds many counts of this clonotype. The rearrangement links TRBV11-2 to TRBJ2-3; TRBD1 is a possible D gene (5 bases). Germline V gene lookup returns CDR1 SGHAT and CDR2 FQNNGV. The V gene lost 3 bases and the J gene lost 0 bases, with 7 bases spanning the gap. The CDR3 is 14 amino acids. CDR3 region: CASSFGHSTDTQYF. CDR3 bases: TGTGCCAGCAGCTTCGGACATAGCACAGATACGCAGTATTTT.

At least ten counts were recorded for this clonotype. This chain connects TRBV6-1 to TRBJ2-5; no clear D. CDR3 length: 13 residues. Germline V lookup: CDR1 MNHNS, CDR2 SASEGT. The V end lost 7 bases, the J end lost 0 bases, and 9 bases lay between the germline ends. The CDR3 here is CASNDGDQETQYF. Written as DNA, the CDR3 is TGTGCCAGCAATGATGGCGACCAAGAGACCCAGTACTTC.

This clonotype showed up many times. The chain combines TRBV27 with TRBJ1-5, with a possible D match to TRBD1 (6 bases). V was trimmed by 9 bases and J by 1 base, leaving 13 bases between them. The CDR3 covers 14 residues. Germline V lookup: CDR1 MNHEY, CDR2 SMNVEV (reference sequence). CDR3 in amino acids: CASSPDSSNQPQHF. CDR3 nucleotide sequence: TGTGCCAGTAGTCCGGACAGCAGCAATCAGCCCCAGCATTTT.

This clonotype was counted only a few times. This CDR3 reads CASSRGGNNSPLHF. The CDR3 region has the DNA TGTGCCAGCAGCCGTGGGGGAAATAATTCACCCCTCCACTTT. The gene calls are TRBV7-6 and TRBJ1-6, with D possibly matching TRBD1 (5 bases). The germline CDR1 and CDR2 sequences are SGHVS and FNYEAQ. CDR3 size: 14 residues. V was shortened by 5 bases and J by 5 bases, with 10 bases between the two germline ends.

The chain combines TRBV7-9 with TRBJ2-1; no firm D call. Deletions cut 6 bases from V and 10 bases from J, with 13 bases between. This CDR3 contains 12 residues. From germline, CDR1 is SEHNR and CDR2 FQNEAQ (reference sequence). CDR3 bases: TGTGCCAGCAGTGAAGTTGGCCCGGAGCAGTTCTTC. Translated, it gives CASSEVGPEQFF.

About this clonotype itself: Possible read error: a much larger clone is one base away. The V and J genes are TRBV30 and TRBJ2-3, with D possibly being TRBD1 (6 bases). V dropped 1 base and J dropped 0 bases, with 14 bases sitting between them. CDR3 size: 16 residues. Germline V gene lookup returns CDR1 GTSNPN and CDR2 SVGIG (reference sequence). CDR3: CAWSASRDTSTDTQYF. The CDR3 nucleotides are TGTGCCTGGAGTGCGAGCCGGGACACCAGCACAGATACGCAGTATTTT.

This clonotype has just a few counts. In nucleotides, the CDR3 is TGCAGTGCAAAGCGGGCGGGATGGTACGAGCAGTACTTC. Protein sequence: CSAKRAGWYEQYF. The J gene is TRBJ2-7, the V gene TRBV20-1; perhaps TRBD2 as D (6 bases). CDR3 size: 13 residues. The V and J ends lost 6 bases and 4 bases respectively, with 16 bases between them. Germline V lookup: CDR1 DFQATT, CDR2 SNEGSKA (reference sequence).

The chain couples TRBV18 to TRBJ1-5; TRBD1 aligns across 8 bases. With V trimmed by 8 bases and J by 4 bases, 13 bases remained unmatched. The CDR3 has 16 amino acids. The germline CDR1 and CDR2 sequences are KGHSH and LQKENI. For the CDR3, the DNA is TGTGCCAGCGCCACAGGGGGTCCACTACAGAATCAGCCCCAGCATTTT. Its translation is CASATGGPLQNQPQHF.

In its sample, this clonotype was seen many times. This chain links TRBV20-1 with TRBJ1-1; 8 nucleotides match TRBD1. The V segment lost 6 bases and the J segment 4 bases; nucleotides outside the gene matches: 13. The germline V gene has CDR1 DFQATT and CDR2 SNEGSKA (reference sequence). This CDR3 spans 15 amino acids. The CDR3 region has the DNA TGCAGTGCAAAACGGACAGGGAGTGGGGGCACTGAAGCTTTCTTT. Its protein product is CSAKRTGSGGTEAFF.

This clonotype was counted at least ten times. The genes are TRBV5-1 and TRBJ1-1; 7 bases fit TRBD1. V was clipped by 6 bases and J by 4 bases; unmatched bases: 9. CDR1 is SGHRS, CDR2 YFSETQ, per germline. This CDR3 has 14 residues. The CDR3 bases are TGCGCCAGCACCGTGAAGCCAGGGGGCACTGAAGCTTTCTTT. Its protein is CASTVKPGGTEAFF.

V usage is TRBV2 and J usage is TRBJ2-1; TRBD2 matches 8 bases. V lost 7 bases, J lost 6 bases, and 8 bases stayed unmatched. The germline V gene encodes CDR1 SNHLY and CDR2 FYNNEI. The CDR3 is 14 amino acids. The CDR3 region is CASTRGLARNEQFF. DNA of the CDR3: TGTGCCAGCACTCGTGGACTAGCTCGCAATGAGCAGTTCTTC.

This clonotype was counted ten times or more. V is TRBV13 and J is TRBJ2-7; possibly TRBD2 for D (6 bases). The CDR3 has 12 residues. In germline, CDR1 is PRHDT, CDR2 FYEKMQ (reference sequence). The V end was cut by 5 bases, the J end by 7 bases, with 12 bases between. This CDR3 reads CASSDGTGEQYF. The CDR3 region has the DNA TGTGCCAGCAGCGACGGGACTGGGGAGCAGTACTTC.

Ten or more counts support this clonotype. The chain recombines TRBV6-2 or TRBV6-3 with TRBJ1-2, with D uncertain. The CDR3 has 14 amino acids. From germline, CDR1 is MNHEY and CDR2 SVGEGT. The V gene lost 2 bases and the J gene lost 3 bases, with 10 bases spanning the gap. The CDR3 spells CASSYVSADYGYTF. DNA of the CDR3: TGTGCCAGCAGTTACGTCTCGGCAGACTATGGCTACACCTTC.

The V call is TRBV6-2 or TRBV6-3, the J call TRBJ1-2, with 7 bases identical to TRBD1. This CDR3 has 13 residues. Germline V lookup: CDR1 MNHEY, CDR2 SVGEGT. V was pared by 6 bases and J by 7 bases, with 8 bases of the junction left unmatched. CDR3 nucleotide sequence: TGTGCCAGCAGCCGGGACAGCTCGGGTGGCTACACCTTC. Translated, it gives CASSRDSSGGYTF.

The chain uses TRBV24-1 and TRBJ2-3, with D perhaps being TRBD1 or TRBD2 (5 bases each). Trimming removed 1 base at V and 0 bases at J, with 10 bases between. This CDR3 is 16 amino acids long. CDR1 and CDR2 from the germline V gene are KGHDR and SFDVKD. The CDR3 spells CATSDFRDLSTDTQYF. CDR3 sequence (DNA): TGTGCCACCAGTGATTTCAGGGACCTCAGCACAGATACGCAGTATTTT.

At least ten counts were recorded for this clonotype. The J gene is TRBJ2-7, the V gene TRBV11-2; TRBD1 aligns across 8 bases. CDR1 is SGHAT and CDR2 is FQNNGV in the germline V gene. This CDR3 has 14 residues. Losses at the gene ends were 1 base for V and 5 bases for J; bases not matched to a gene: 4. This chain's CDR3 is CASSLAGGHNEQYF. The CDR3 region has the DNA TGTGCCAGCAGCTTAGCAGGGGGCCACAACGAGCAGTACTTC.

This clonotype was seen ten or more times. The chain has TRBV20-1 and TRBJ1-1; TRBD1 agrees at 9 bases. The J segment lost 6 bases and the V segment lost 2 bases, leaving 7 bases of the junction unmatched. The CDR3 runs 14 residues. CDR1 is DFQATT, CDR2 SNEGSKA, per germline (reference sequence). The CDR3 is CSARSYGQGSEAFF. The DNA for the CDR3 is TGCAGTGCTAGAAGTTACGGACAGGGGTCTGAAGCTTTCTTT.

This clonotype was observed a handful of times. The chain combines TRBV20-1 with TRBJ2-5, with D perhaps TRBD2 (5 bases). Germline V CDR1 and CDR2: DFQATT, SNEGSKA (reference sequence). V was trimmed by 3 bases and J by 5 bases, leaving 16 bases between them. The CDR3 runs 14 residues. The CDR3 is CSASDTRWRETQYF. CDR3 sequence (DNA): TGCAGTGCTAGCGATACGAGGTGGAGGGAGACCCAGTACTTC.

The chain recombines TRBV9 with TRBJ1-1; D is ambiguous. V was trimmed by 1 base and J by 0 bases, leaving 10 bases between them. The CDR3 is 15 residues long. Germline CDR1 reads SGDLS; CDR2 reads YYNGEE. The CDR3 reads CASSVTSQLNTEAFF. In DNA form, the CDR3 reads TGTGCCAGCAGCGTAACGTCCCAGCTGAACACTGAAGCTTTCTTT.

This clonotype was found many times. The chain uses TRBV13 and TRBJ1-2, with a possible D match to TRBD1 (5 bases). Germline CDR1 is PRHDT and CDR2 is FYEKMQ (reference sequence). V lost 7 bases to trimming and J lost 6 bases, with 21 bases between them. The length of the CDR3 is 15 residues. DNA of the CDR3: TGTGCCAGCACCTCAATTTTGGGGGGGGGTGATGGCTACACCTTC. The encoded protein is CASTSILGGGDGYTF.

The chain uses TRBV4-1 and TRBJ2-3; perhaps D is TRBD1 or TRBD2 (5 bases each). Trimming pared 4 bases from V and 6 bases from J, leaving 14 bases between. This CDR3 comprises 14 residues. Per the germline V gene, CDR1 is MGHRA and CDR2 is YSYEKL. The CDR3 protein is CASSPDSRRDTQYF. The DNA for the CDR3 is TGCGCCAGCAGCCCTGACAGCCGGAGGGATACGCAGTATTTT.

The V and J genes are TRBV27 and TRBJ1-1; TRBD1 matches 8 bases. The CDR3 runs 14 residues. Germline CDR1 MNHEY, CDR2 SMNVEV (reference sequence). V dropped 4 bases and J dropped 5; count of bases not matched to a gene: 6. CDR3 sequence: CASSSATGETEAFF. The DNA of the CDR3 is TGTGCCAGCAGTTCCGCGACAGGGGAGACTGAAGCTTTCTTT.

This clonotype was seen at least ten times. The chain combines TRBV5-6 with TRBJ2-1; 7 bases align to TRBD1. This CDR3 spans 16 amino acids. J gave up 0 bases and V 4 bases, and 7 bases lay outside the gene matches. Germline V gene sequence: CDR1 SGHDT, CDR2 YYEEEE. CDR3 sequence reads: CASSQTYRGSYNEQFF. CDR3 nucleotide sequence: TGTGCCAGCAGCCAGACGTACAGGGGCTCCTACAATGAGCAGTTCTTC.

The chain carries TRBV28 and TRBJ1-1; weak D call: TRBD1 (6 bases). This CDR3 has 14 amino acids. V was pared by 7 bases and J by 6 bases, with 18 bases between. Germline CDR1 is MDHEN and CDR2 is SYDVKM. The CDR3 loop is CASTSLPHRAEAFF. The CDR3 DNA reads as TGTGCCAGCACTTCACTCCCGCACAGGGCTGAAGCTTTCTTT.

This clonotype was picked up many times. The chain joins TRBV28 to TRBJ1-5; D is unresolved. The germline V and J ends were trimmed by 7 bases and 5 bases, with 12 bases remaining between them. The CDR3 has 13 amino acids. CDR1 MDHEN and CDR2 SYDVKM come from the germline V gene. The CDR3 DNA is TGTGCCAGCACCTTGGTGTCCTATCAGCCCCAGCATTTT. It codes for CASTLVSYQPQHF.

The V and J genes are TRBV7-2 and TRBJ2-5, with no clear D. Germline values: CDR1 SGHTA, CDR2 FQGNSA. Trimming removed 2 bases at V and 0 bases at J, with 16 bases between. CDR3 length: 17 residues. The CDR3 nucleotides are TGTGCCAGCAGCTTAAACATAGCTCTAGGGAACCAAGAGACCCAGTACTTC. This sequence encodes CASSLNIALGNQETQYF.

The sample holds a few counts of this clonotype. The CDR3 protein is CASSVQGADTEAFF. CDR3 sequence (DNA): TGTGCCAGCAGCGTCCAGGGGGCAGACACTGAAGCTTTCTTT. The chain joins TRBV9 to TRBJ1-1; 8 bases are shared with TRBD1. The V segment lost 2 bases and the J segment 3 bases; nucleotides outside the gene matches: 3. CDR3 size: 14 residues. Germline-derived CDR1 and CDR2 are SGDLS and YYNGEE. Complete variable domain (other parts from reference TRBV9 and TRBJ1-1): DSGVTQTPKHLITATGQRVTLRCSPRSGDLSVYWYQQSLDQGLQFLIQYYNGEERAKGNILERFSAQQFPDLHSELNLSSLELGDSALYFCASSVQGADTEAFFGQGTRLTVV.